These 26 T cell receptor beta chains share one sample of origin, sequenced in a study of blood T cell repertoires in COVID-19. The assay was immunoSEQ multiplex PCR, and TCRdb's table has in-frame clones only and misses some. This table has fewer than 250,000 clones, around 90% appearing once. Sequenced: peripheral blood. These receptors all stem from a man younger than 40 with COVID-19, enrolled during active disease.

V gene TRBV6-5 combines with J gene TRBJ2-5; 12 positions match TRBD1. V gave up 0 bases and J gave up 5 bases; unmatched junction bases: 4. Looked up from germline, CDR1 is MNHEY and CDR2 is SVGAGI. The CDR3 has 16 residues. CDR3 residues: CASSYSGTGGWETQYF. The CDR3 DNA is TGTGCCAGCAGTTACTCCGGGACAGGGGGCTGGGAGACCCAGTACTTC.

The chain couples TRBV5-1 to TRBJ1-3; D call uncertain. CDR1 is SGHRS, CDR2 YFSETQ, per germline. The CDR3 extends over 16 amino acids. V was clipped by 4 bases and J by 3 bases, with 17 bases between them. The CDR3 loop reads CASSITPTSVGNTIYF. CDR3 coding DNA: TGCGCCAGCAGCATCACGCCCACAAGTGTTGGAAACACCATATATTTT.

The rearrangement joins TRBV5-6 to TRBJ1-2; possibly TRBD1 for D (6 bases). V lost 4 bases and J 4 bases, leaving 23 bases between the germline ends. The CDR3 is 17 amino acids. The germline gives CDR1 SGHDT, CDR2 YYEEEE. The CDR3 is CASSMGKGGQALYGYTF. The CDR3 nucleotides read TGTGCCAGCAGCATGGGGAAAGGGGGACAAGCTCTCTATGGCTACACCTTC.

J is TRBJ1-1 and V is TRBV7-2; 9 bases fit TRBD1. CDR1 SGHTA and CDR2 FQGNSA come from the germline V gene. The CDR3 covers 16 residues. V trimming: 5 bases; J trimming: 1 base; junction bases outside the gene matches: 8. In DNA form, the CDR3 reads TGTGCCAGCAGCCACGTGGGGACAGGGCGGAACACTGAAGCTTTCTTT. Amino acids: CASSHVGTGRNTEAFF.

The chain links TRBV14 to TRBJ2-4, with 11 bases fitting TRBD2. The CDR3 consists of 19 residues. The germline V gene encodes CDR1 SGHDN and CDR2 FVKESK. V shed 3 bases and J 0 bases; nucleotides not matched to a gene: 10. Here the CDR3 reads CASSQRSGTSGLAKNIQYF. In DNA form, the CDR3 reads TGTGCCAGCAGCCAGAGATCCGGGACTAGCGGTCTAGCCAAAAACATTCAGTACTTC.

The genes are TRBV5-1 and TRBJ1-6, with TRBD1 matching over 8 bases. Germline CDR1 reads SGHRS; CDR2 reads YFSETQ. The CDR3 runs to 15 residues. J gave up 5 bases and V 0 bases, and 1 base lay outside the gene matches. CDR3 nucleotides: TGCGCCAGCAGCTTGGCACAGGGGGATAATTCACCCCTCCACTTT. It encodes CASSLAQGDNSPLHF.

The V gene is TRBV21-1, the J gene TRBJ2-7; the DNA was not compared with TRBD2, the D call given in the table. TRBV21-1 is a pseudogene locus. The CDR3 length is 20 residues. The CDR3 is CASSKSEWDGGNSSSYEQYF. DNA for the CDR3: TGTGCCAGCAGCAAGTCGGAGTGGGACGGAGGGAACTCAAGCTCCTACGAGCAGTACTTC.

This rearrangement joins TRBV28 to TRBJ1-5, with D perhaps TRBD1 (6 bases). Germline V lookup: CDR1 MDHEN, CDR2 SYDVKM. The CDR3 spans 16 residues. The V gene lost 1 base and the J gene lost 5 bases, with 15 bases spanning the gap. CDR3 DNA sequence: TGTGCCAGCAGTTTATTGGGGGGGGCAGGTGATCAGCCCCAGCATTTT. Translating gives CASSLLGGAGDQPQHF.

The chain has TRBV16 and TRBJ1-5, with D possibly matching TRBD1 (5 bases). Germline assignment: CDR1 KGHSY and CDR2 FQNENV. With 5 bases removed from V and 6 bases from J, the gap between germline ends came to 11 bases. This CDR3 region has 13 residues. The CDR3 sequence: CASSFQGIQPQHF. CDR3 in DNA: TGTGCCAGCAGCTTTCAGGGAATTCAGCCCCAGCATTTT.

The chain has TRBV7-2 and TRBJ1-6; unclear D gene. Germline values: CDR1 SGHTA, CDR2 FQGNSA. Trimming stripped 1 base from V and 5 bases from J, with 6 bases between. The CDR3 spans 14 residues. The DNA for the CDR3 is TGTGCCAGCAGCTTAGGTTCTAATAATTCACCCCTCCACTTT. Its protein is CASSLGSNNSPLHF.

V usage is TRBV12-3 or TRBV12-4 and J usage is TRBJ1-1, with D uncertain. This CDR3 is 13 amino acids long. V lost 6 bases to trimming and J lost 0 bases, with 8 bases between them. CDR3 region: CASSRTLNTEAFF. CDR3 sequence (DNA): TGTGCCAGCAGCCGGACTTTGAACACTGAAGCTTTCTTT.

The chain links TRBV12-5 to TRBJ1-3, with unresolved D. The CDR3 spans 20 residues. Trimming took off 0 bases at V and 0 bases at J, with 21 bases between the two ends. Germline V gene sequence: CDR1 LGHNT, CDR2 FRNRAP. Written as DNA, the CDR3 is TGTGCTAGTGGTTTGGTATCCGACGGCGCTTCCACTAGCTCTGGAAACACCATATATTTT. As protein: CASGLVSDGASTSSGNTIYF. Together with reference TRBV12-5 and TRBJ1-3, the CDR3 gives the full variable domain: DARVTQTPRHKVTEMGQEVTMRCQPILGHNTVFWYRQTMMQGLELLAYFRNRAPLDDSGMPKDRFSAEMPDATLATLKIQPSEPRDSAVYFCASGLVSDGASTSSGNTIYFGEGSWLTVV.

The CDR3 region has the DNA TGCGCCAGCAGCTTGTCGGGGAGCGGGGGGTCGAACAATGAGCAGTTCTTC. Translated, it gives CASSLSGSGGSNNEQFF. This chain connects TRBV5-1 to TRBJ2-1, with 9 bases identical to TRBD2. Germline lookup yields CDR1 SGHRS and CDR2 YFSETQ. Losses at the gene ends were 1 base for V and 5 bases for J; bases not matched to a gene: 10. The CDR3 extends over 17 amino acids.

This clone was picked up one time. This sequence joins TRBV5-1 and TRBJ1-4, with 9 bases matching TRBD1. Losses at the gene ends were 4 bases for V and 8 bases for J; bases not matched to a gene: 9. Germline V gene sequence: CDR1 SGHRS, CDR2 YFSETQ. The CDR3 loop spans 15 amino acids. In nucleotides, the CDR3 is TGCGCCAGCAGCCCGAGTACAGGGGGCCTAGAAAAACTGTTTTTT. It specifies CASSPSTGGLEKLFF.

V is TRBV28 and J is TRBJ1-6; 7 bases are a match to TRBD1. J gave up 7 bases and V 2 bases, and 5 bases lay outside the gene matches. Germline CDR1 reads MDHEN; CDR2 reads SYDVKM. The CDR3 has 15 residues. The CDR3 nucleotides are TGTGCCAGCAGTTTAAACAGGGGTAGAAATTCACCCCTCCACTTT. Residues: CASSLNRGRNSPLHF.

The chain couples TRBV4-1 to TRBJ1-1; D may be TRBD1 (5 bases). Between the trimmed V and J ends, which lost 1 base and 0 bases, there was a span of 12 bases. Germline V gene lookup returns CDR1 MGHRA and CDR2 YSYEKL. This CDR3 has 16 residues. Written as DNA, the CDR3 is TGCGCCAGCAGCCAAGTTCAGACGGACATGAACACTGAAGCTTTCTTT. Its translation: CASSQVQTDMNTEAFF.

The CDR3 nucleotides read TGCGCCAGCAGCTTGGACAGGGGAGAAGCTTTCTTT. This sequence encodes CASSLDRGEAFF. The chain combines TRBV5-1 with TRBJ1-1; 7 bases line up with TRBD1. Losses at the gene ends were 0 bases for V and 8 bases for J; bases not matched to a gene: 1. Germline values: CDR1 SGHRS, CDR2 YFSETQ. This CDR3 has 12 residues.

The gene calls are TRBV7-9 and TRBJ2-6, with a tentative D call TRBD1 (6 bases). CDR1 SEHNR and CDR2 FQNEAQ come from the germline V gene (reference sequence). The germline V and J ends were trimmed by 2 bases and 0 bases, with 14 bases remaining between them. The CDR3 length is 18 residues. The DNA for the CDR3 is TGTGCCAGCAGCTTATCTGGTCAGGGGATCTCTGGGGCCAACGTCCTGACTTTC. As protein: CASSLSGQGISGANVLTF.

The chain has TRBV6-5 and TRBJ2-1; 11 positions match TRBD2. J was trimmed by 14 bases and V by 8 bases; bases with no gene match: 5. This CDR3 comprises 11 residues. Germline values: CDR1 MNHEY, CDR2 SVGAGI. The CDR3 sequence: CASFSGGAEFF. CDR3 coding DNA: TGTGCCAGCTTTAGCGGGGGGGCGGAGTTCTTC.

The CDR3 nucleotides are TGTGCCAGCAGTCTATCCCCCTACAATGAGCAGTTCTTC. Its translation is CASSLSPYNEQFF. This sequence joins TRBV7-3 and TRBJ2-1, with D hard to call. V lost 6 bases, J lost 2 bases, and 8 bases lay in between. Germline assignment: CDR1 SGHTA and CDR2 FQGTGA. The CDR3 is 13 amino acids.

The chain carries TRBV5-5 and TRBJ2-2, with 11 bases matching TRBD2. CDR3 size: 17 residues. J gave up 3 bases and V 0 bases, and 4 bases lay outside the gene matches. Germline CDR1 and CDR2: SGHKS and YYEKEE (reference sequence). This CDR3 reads CASSLVAGGRHTGELFF. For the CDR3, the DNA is TGTGCCAGCAGCTTGGTAGCGGGGGGGAGACACACCGGGGAGCTGTTTTTT.

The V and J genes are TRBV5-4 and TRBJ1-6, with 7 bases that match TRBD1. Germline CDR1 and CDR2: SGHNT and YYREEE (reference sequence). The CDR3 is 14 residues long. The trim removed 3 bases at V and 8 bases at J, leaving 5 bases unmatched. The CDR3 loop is CASSSETGYSPLHF. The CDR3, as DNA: TGTGCCAGCAGCTCTGAGACAGGGTATTCACCCCTCCACTTT.

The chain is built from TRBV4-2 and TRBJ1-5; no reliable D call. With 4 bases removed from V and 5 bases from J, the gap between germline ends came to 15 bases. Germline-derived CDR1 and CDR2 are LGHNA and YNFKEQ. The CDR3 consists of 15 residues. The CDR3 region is CASSLQRGSHQPQHF. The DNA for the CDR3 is TGTGCCAGCAGCCTTCAACGGGGAAGCCATCAGCCCCAGCATTTT.

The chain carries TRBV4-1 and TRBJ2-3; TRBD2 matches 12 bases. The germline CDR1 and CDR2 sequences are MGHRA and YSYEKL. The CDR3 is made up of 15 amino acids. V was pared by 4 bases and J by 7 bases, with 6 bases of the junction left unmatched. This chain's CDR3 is CASSLRTSGVYTQYF. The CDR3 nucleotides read TGCGCCAGCAGCCTTAGGACTAGCGGGGTTTATACGCAGTATTTT.

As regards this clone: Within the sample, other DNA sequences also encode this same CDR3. CDR3 residues: CASSLAGDNQPQHF. CDR3 DNA sequence: TGCGCCAGCAGCTTGGCGGGGGACAATCAGCCCCAGCATTTT. The V gene is TRBV5-1, the J gene TRBJ1-5, with TRBD1 as a possible D gene (5 bases). The CDR3 is 14 amino acids. Per germline, CDR1 SGHRS and CDR2 YFSETQ. Trimming cost V 0 bases and J 3 bases, with 7 bases left between them.

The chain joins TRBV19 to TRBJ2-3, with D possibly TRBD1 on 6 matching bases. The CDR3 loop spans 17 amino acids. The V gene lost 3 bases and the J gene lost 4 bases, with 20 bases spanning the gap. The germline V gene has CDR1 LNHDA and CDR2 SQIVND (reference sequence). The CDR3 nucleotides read TGTGCCAGTAGTATTGTGACAGGCGGTGTGATACCAGATACGCAGTATTTT. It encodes CASSIVTGGVIPDTQYF.